The present TCR beta chain was sequenced within a study of T cells after yellow fever vaccination. Conversion of TCR transcripts into cDNA relied on 5'RACE template switching, which added a universal primer site and UMIs. TCRdb redid the calling of the 5' RACE reads with MiXCR, one entry per CDR3 protein. The sample lists hundreds of thousands of distinct CDR3 sequences, 13% occurring once. As for this clonotype: Compared with germline, one end of the junction differs, possibly owing to a read error.

The CDR3 is 13 residues long. Germline V gene data show CDR1 as MNHEY and CDR2 as SMNVEV (reference sequence). J is TRBJ2-7 and V is TRBV27; no definite D call. The sample here was PBMCs, taken on the day of the yellow fever booster vaccination. This TCR was recovered from a man aged 25 to 45 who received the YFV17D yellow fever vaccine. The CDR3: CASSLSFGGEQYF. Here the CDR3 DNA reads TGTGCCAGCAGTCTATCCTTCGGTGGCGAGCAGTACTTC.